The 21 T cell receptor beta chains below come from one sample, sequenced in a study of human T cells and chemical hapten exposure (dated by TCRdb to 2020 to 2022). The method behind the library was RACE. Sequencing instrument: NextSeq 500. TCRdb trimmed public reads at Q25 via fastp, called clones via MiXCR and kept in-frame beta chains. One record per CDR3 amino acid sequence lists the most common genes and DNA. Present in this sample are just over 90,000 distinct CDR3 sequences, roughly 8.5% of which were seen just once. The top ten constitute 2.9% of the sample. This specimen's time point label, interpreted: healthy volunteer bleed at 2 weeks. Total RNA was isolated from unfractionated whole blood collected in Tempus Blood RNA tubes. Sequencing used whole blood. Source of these receptors: a female donor in good health. Some clones in this sample may be carry-over from other donors' samples.

This clonotype was recorded at least ten times. This chain uses TRBV9 with TRBJ2-2; maybe TRBD1 (5 bases). CDR3 size: 17 residues. V dropped 0 bases and J dropped 5 bases, with 17 bases sitting between them. Germline CDR1 SGDLS, CDR2 YYNGEE. The CDR3 sequence: CASSVGRGPPGTGELFF. Written as DNA, the CDR3 is TGTGCCAGCAGCGTAGGAAGAGGCCCTCCAGGGACCGGGGAGCTGTTTTTT.

This clonotype turned up a few times. The rearrangement joins TRBV12-3 or TRBV12-4 to TRBJ2-1, with unresolved D. The CDR3 length is 15 residues. V lost 6 bases, J lost 0 bases, and 12 bases lay in between. The CDR3 loop is CASSGLLSSYNEQFF. The CDR3 DNA follows: TGTGCCAGCAGCGGGCTTTTGAGCTCCTACAATGAGCAGTTCTTC.

The chain uses TRBV20-1 and TRBJ2-1; D possibly corresponds to TRBD2 (5 bases). V was shortened by 4 bases and J by 7 bases, with 8 bases between the two germline ends. The CDR3 is 11 amino acids. Per germline, CDR1 DFQATT and CDR2 SNEGSKA (reference sequence). For the CDR3, the DNA is TGCAGTGCTATTAGAGGGAATGAGCAGTTCTTC. It codes for CSAIRGNEQFF.

This clonotype occurred many times. The gene calls are TRBV12-3 or TRBV12-4 and TRBJ1-2; TRBD1 might be the D (6 bases). This CDR3 spans 13 amino acids. V was cut by 5 bases and J by 7 bases, with 14 bases left in between. CDR3 coding DNA: TGTGCCAGCAGTCAAGGACAGTCTACTGGCTACACCTTC. This gives the protein CASSQGQSTGYTF.

V gene TRBV18 combines with J gene TRBJ2-1; TRBD1 matches 7 bases. CDR1 and CDR2 (germline): KGHSH, LQKENI. Trimming cost V 5 bases and J 6 bases; bases outside gene matches: 4. The CDR3 has 13 residues. The CDR3 protein is CASSDRQGNEQFF. The CDR3 coding sequence is TGTGCCAGCTCAGATCGACAGGGCAATGAGCAGTTCTTC.

This clonotype has a handful of counts. The chain links TRBV6-5 to TRBJ2-7; D is perhaps TRBD2 (5 bases). Germline lookup yields CDR1 MNHEY and CDR2 SVGAGI. This CDR3 region has 15 residues. Trimming cost V 1 base and J 1 base, with 11 bases left between them. CDR3 nucleotides: TGTGCCAGCAGTTACTATGAGGGAGTTTCCTACGAGCAGTACTTC. Translating gives CASSYYEGVSYEQYF.

This clonotype was observed at least ten times. The chain is built from TRBV5-1 and TRBJ1-5, with a possible D match to TRBD1 (5 bases). Trimming left V 3 bases short and J 4 bases short, with 14 bases between. Germline assignment: CDR1 SGHRS and CDR2 YFSETQ. This CDR3 region has 15 residues. The CDR3 DNA reads TGCGCCAGCAGCTCCACGGGGGGTCCAAATCAGCCCCAGCATTTT. Encoded protein: CASSSTGGPNQPQHF.

In nucleotides, the CDR3 is TGTGCCAGCAGTTACCGACAGGGGAATCAGCCCCAGCATTTT. Its protein product is CASSYRQGNQPQHF. The chain couples TRBV6-5 to TRBJ1-5; 8 nucleotides align to TRBD1. The CDR3 extends over 14 amino acids. V shed 2 bases, J shed 4 bases, and the junction held 1 base outside the gene matches. CDR1 is MNHEY and CDR2 is SVGAGI in the germline V gene.

The chain uses TRBV20-1 and TRBJ2-7; the match to TRBD2 covers 14 bases. From germline, CDR1 is DFQATT and CDR2 SNEGSKA (reference sequence). Trimming cost V 3 bases and J 6 bases; bases outside gene matches: 1. This CDR3 spans 13 amino acids. This CDR3 is CSASGLAGGEQYF. The DNA of the CDR3 is TGCAGTGCTAGTGGACTAGCGGGAGGCGAGCAGTACTTC.

The sample holds a few counts of this clonotype. The V gene is TRBV20-1, the J gene TRBJ2-3, with D possibly being TRBD2 (6 bases). This CDR3 region has 14 residues. V was pared by 5 bases and J by 9 bases, with 21 bases between. The germline CDR1 and CDR2 sequences are DFQATT and SNEGSKA (reference sequence). DNA for the CDR3: TGCAGTGCTCAGGACTACAAAGGCCTCATCACGCAGTATTTT. Translated, it gives CSAQDYKGLITQYF.

The rearrangement uses TRBV7-2 and TRBJ2-7, with D perhaps given as TRBD1 or TRBD2 (5 bases each). The CDR3 is 18 amino acids. The germline gives CDR1 SGHTA, CDR2 FQGNSA. Trimming left V 5 bases short and J 7 bases short, with 30 bases between. The CDR3 DNA sequence: TGTGCCAGCAGCGGGTCCGGCCAGTTACTAGTGGGGCCGGGGGAGCAGTACTTC. Its translation: CASSGSGQLLVGPGEQYF.

The chain is built from TRBV29-1 and TRBJ1-2; the match to TRBD1 covers 7 bases. Trimming took 0 bases from V and 4 from J; bases not matched to a gene: 5. The CDR3 is 14 amino acids. Germline-derived CDR1 and CDR2 are SQVTM and ANQGSEA. The DNA for the CDR3 is TGCAGCGTTGAAGAGGGCGGACAGGCCTATGGCTACACCTTC. Translating it yields CSVEEGGQAYGYTF.

About this clonotype: As the CDR3 is not closed by the conserved phenylalanine or tryptophan, this likely results from a read error. This chain connects TRBV20-1 to TRBJ1-5, with D perhaps matching TRBD1 (6 bases). The germline CDR1 and CDR2 sequences are DFQATT and SNEGSKA (reference sequence). This CDR3 has 13 amino acids. V dropped 6 bases and J dropped 7 bases, with 16 bases sitting between them. The CDR3 protein is CSARPGGEQPQHS. CDR3 DNA sequence: TGCAGTGCCAGGCCCGGGGGCGAGCAGCCCCAGCATTCT.

A single count supports this clonotype. The CDR3 nucleotides are TGTGCCAGTCAGAGGGACAGTCGAGATGAAAAACTGTTTTTT. Translating gives CASQRDSRDEKLFF. The J gene is TRBJ1-4, the V gene TRBV2, with 7 nucleotides matching TRBD1. CDR1 is SNHLY and CDR2 is FYNNEI in the germline V gene. The CDR3 is made up of 14 amino acids. V lost 9 bases and J lost 6; bases outside the gene matches: 10. The full variable domain, in which reference TRBV2 and TRBJ1-4 provide the parts outside the CDR3, is EPEVTQTPSHQVTQMGQEVILRCVPISNHLYFYWYRQILGQKVEFLVSFYNNEISEKSEIFDDQFSVERPDGSNFTLKIRSTKLEDSAMYFCASQRDSRDEKLFFGSGTQLSVL.

Note on this clonotype: This may be a read error, as it is one base from a much larger clone. The V gene is TRBV7-9, the J gene TRBJ1-1; D uncertain. Germline CDR1 SEHNR, CDR2 FQNEAQ (reference sequence). Trimming took 7 bases from V and 8 from J, leaving 17 bases between them. The CDR3 extends over 13 amino acids. The CDR3 DNA is TGTGCCAGCACCCTTATGGGGTTGACCGAAGCTTTCTTT. This sequence encodes CASTLMGLTEAFF.

The chain employs TRBV14 and TRBJ2-1; 7 bases agree with TRBD1. Per the germline V gene, CDR1 is SGHDN and CDR2 is FVKESK. The CDR3 loop spans 14 amino acids. V lost 7 bases, J lost 5 bases, and 8 bases stayed unmatched. This chain's CDR3 is CASTSLTGNNEQFF. The DNA of the CDR3 is TGTGCCAGCACCTCCCTGACAGGGAACAATGAGCAGTTCTTC.

The chain combines TRBV7-9 with TRBJ2-7; 7 positions agree with TRBD1. Germline V gene data show CDR1 as SEHNR and CDR2 as FQNEAQ (reference sequence). The CDR3 has 15 amino acids. The trim removed 7 bases at V and 1 base at J, leaving 10 bases unmatched. The chain's CDR3 is CASIDDRVGSYEQYF. In DNA, the CDR3 is TGTGCCAGCATCGACGACAGGGTCGGGTCCTACGAGCAGTACTTC.

The chain combines TRBV6-2 or TRBV6-3 with TRBJ2-1, with D perhaps given as TRBD1 or TRBD2 (5 bases each). This CDR3 has 15 residues. The germline CDR1 and CDR2 sequences are MNHEY and SVGEGT. With 5 bases removed from V and 10 bases from J, the gap between germline ends came to 21 bases. The CDR3: CASSPGTPWEREQFF. DNA for the CDR3: TGTGCCAGCAGTCCCGGGACCCCGTGGGAGAGGGAGCAGTTCTTC.

CDR3 in amino acids: CASSPYSTGSGANVLTF. CDR3 coding DNA: TGTGCCAGCAGCCCCTACTCAACAGGGTCTGGGGCCAACGTCCTGACTTTC. V usage is TRBV11-2 and J usage is TRBJ2-6, with D tentatively TRBD1 (6 bases). This CDR3 is built from 17 residues. V was pared by 5 bases and J by 1 base, with 15 bases between. Looked up from germline, CDR1 is SGHAT and CDR2 is FQNNGV.

This clonotype was counted at least ten times. The V and J genes are TRBV6-6 and TRBJ2-3; 11 bases align to TRBD2. Per the germline V gene, CDR1 is MNHNY and CDR2 is SVGAGI (reference sequence). The CDR3 sequence is 17 residues long. The trim removed 1 base at V and 3 bases at J, leaving 6 bases unmatched. The chain's CDR3 is CASSYWPLAGGTDTQYF. The CDR3 nucleotides read TGTGCCAGCAGTTACTGGCCGCTAGCGGGAGGTACAGATACGCAGTATTTT.

Many counts were recorded for this clonotype. The rearrangement joins TRBV23-1 to TRBJ2-6, with D maybe TRBD2 (5 bases). TRBV23-1 carries the ORF label, with uncertain function. V gave up 4 bases and J gave up 1 base, with 14 bases separating them. CDR3 length: 17 residues. CDR3 coding DNA: TGCGCCAGCAGTCTAGAGGGTTTGTGGTCTGGGGCCAACGTCCTGACTTTC. This gives the protein CASSLEGLWSGANVLTF.